Below are 24 T cell receptor beta chains sequenced from a single sample in a study of shared clonotypes between healthy human individuals. Repertoires were generated with immunoSEQ multiplex PCR, while TCRdb's copy carries only in-frame clones and drops some. The sample comprises roughly 2.2 million clones, 90% to 95% of which are singletons, and 0.39% rests with the top ten. Sequencing was performed on naive CD4+ T cells from PBMCs. Subset denoted: CD45RA+ positively selected. Receptors were obtained from a man younger than 35 in good health. Some clones in this sample may be carry-over from other donors' samples.

The chain carries TRBV19 and TRBJ2-3, with 11 positions matching TRBD1. Per the germline V gene, CDR1 is LNHDA and CDR2 is SQIVND (reference sequence). The CDR3 is made up of 15 amino acids. The V segment lost 5 bases and the J segment 0 bases; nucleotides outside the gene matches: 1. The CDR3 reads CASSRDRGSTDTQYF. In DNA, the CDR3 is TGTGCCAGTAGTCGGGACAGGGGGAGCACAGATACGCAGTATTTT.

Only one count was recorded for this clone. V gene TRBV9 combines with J gene TRBJ2-7; D remains unclear. Deletions cut 0 bases from V and 3 bases from J, with 10 bases between. There are 14 residues in the CDR3. Germline loops: CDR1 SGDLS, CDR2 YYNGEE. In nucleotides, the CDR3 is TGTGCCAGCAGCGTAGTGGCAGTCGACTACGAGCAGTACTTC. This translates into CASSVVAVDYEQYF. Combining the CDR3 with reference TRBV9 and TRBJ2-7 gives the whole variable domain DSGVTQTPKHLITATGQRVTLRCSPRSGDLSVYWYQQSLDQGLQFLIQYYNGEERAKGNILERFSAQQFPDLHSELNLSSLELGDSALYFCASSVVAVDYEQYFGPGTRLTVT.

The chain joins TRBV9 to TRBJ2-7; D might be TRBD1 (6 bases). This CDR3 has 14 amino acids. Trimming left V 4 bases short and J 3 bases short, with 14 bases between. Germline assignment: CDR1 SGDLS and CDR2 YYNGEE. The CDR3 bases are TGTGCCAGCAGCCCTCGGGACACTTTCTACGAGCAGTACTTC. Residues: CASSPRDTFYEQYF.

V and J are TRBV7-2 and TRBJ2-3, with 8 bases matching TRBD2. The CDR3 spans 15 residues. V lost 4 bases to trimming and J lost 8 bases; unmatched junction nucleotides: 11. Germline CDR1 reads SGHTA; CDR2 reads FQGNSA. CDR3 DNA: TGTGCCAGCAGCTGGTCGGGAGGGGCCGGCGTTACGCAGTATTTT. Translating gives CASSWSGGAGVTQYF.

Only a few counts were recorded for this clone. The chain joins TRBV20-1 to TRBJ1-1, with D uncertain. This CDR3 comprises 11 residues. Looked up from germline, CDR1 is DFQATT and CDR2 is SNEGSKA (reference sequence). CDR3 DNA: TGCAGATCTGGGGAGAACACTGAAGCTTTCTTT. Amino acids: CRSGENTEAFF.

This sequence joins TRBV6-5 and TRBJ2-7, with TRBD2 identical over 9 bases. The CDR3 is made up of 15 amino acids. Germline V gene sequence: CDR1 MNHEY, CDR2 SVGAGI. With V trimmed by 5 bases and J by 4 bases, 9 bases remained unmatched. The CDR3 is CASSTPGLASYEQYF. Written as DNA, the CDR3 is TGTGCCAGCAGTACTCCGGGACTAGCCTCTTACGAGCAGTACTTC.

The genes are TRBV11-1 and TRBJ2-7; 8 bases are shared with TRBD2. The V gene's germline CDR1 is SGHAT and CDR2 FQDESV (reference sequence). This CDR3 has 15 residues. V shed 5 bases, J shed 3 bases, and the junction held 9 bases outside the gene matches. CDR3: CASSVTSGLHYEQYF. The CDR3 DNA is TGTGCCAGCAGCGTTACTAGCGGCTTACACTACGAGCAGTACTTC.

The chain uses TRBV6-1 and TRBJ1-6, with TRBD1 identical over 9 bases. The germline V gene has CDR1 MNHNS and CDR2 SASEGT. J was trimmed by 13 bases and V by 5 bases; bases with no gene match: 9. The length of the CDR3 is 14 residues. The CDR3 region is CASSIRDRVDPLHF. The CDR3 nucleotides are TGTGCCAGCAGTATCCGGGACAGGGTGGACCCCCTCCACTTT.

J is TRBJ2-7 and V is TRBV2; 11 nucleotides align to TRBD2. Germline CDR1 and CDR2: SNHLY and FYNNEI. The CDR3 consists of 16 residues. V was pared by 7 bases and J by 0 bases, with 8 bases of the junction left unmatched. The CDR3 region has the DNA TGTGCCAGCAAGGGATTACTAGCGGGAGCCTCCTACGAGCAGTACTTC. Its protein product is CASKGLLAGASYEQYF.

The gene calls are TRBV18 and TRBJ1-1; possibly TRBD1 for D (5 bases). The CDR3 contains 15 residues. With 2 bases removed from V and 0 bases from J, the gap between germline ends came to 10 bases. CDR1 is KGHSH and CDR2 is LQKENI in the germline V gene. This CDR3 reads CASSPNQGMNTEAFF. The DNA for the CDR3 is TGTGCCAGCTCACCAAACCAGGGAATGAACACTGAAGCTTTCTTT.

The chain is built from TRBV5-1 and TRBJ2-3; no definite D call. This CDR3 is 17 amino acids long. Germline-derived CDR1 and CDR2 are SGHRS and YFSETQ. With 0 bases removed from V and 3 bases from J, the gap between germline ends came to 17 bases. Written as DNA, the CDR3 is TGCGCCAGCAGCTTGGAGGGCAGCCAATGGGGTACAGATACGCAGTATTTT. Translated: CASSLEGSQWGTDTQYF.

This chain uses TRBV28 with TRBJ2-7; no clear D gene. The germline CDR1 and CDR2 sequences are MDHEN and SYDVKM. Trimming left V 6 bases short and J 0 bases short, with 12 bases between. The CDR3 runs 14 residues. The DNA of the CDR3 is TGTGCCAGCAGCCCTGGCGGAGCCTCCTACGAGCAGTACTTC. It codes for CASSPGGASYEQYF. The full variable domain, its missing parts supplied by reference TRBV28 and TRBJ2-7, is DVKVTQSSRYLVKRTGEKVFLECVQDMDHENMFWYRQDPGLGLRLIYFSYDVKMKEKGDIPEGYSVSREKKERFSLILESASTNQTSMYLCASSPGGASYEQYFGPGTRLTVT.

The CDR3 loop reads CASSLGPSGDYEQYF. The CDR3 DNA reads TGCGCCAGCAGCTTGGGACCAAGCGGGGACTACGAGCAGTACTTC. This chain connects TRBV5-1 to TRBJ2-7; the match to TRBD2 covers 7 bases. CDR3 length equals 15 residues. V lost 0 bases and J lost 3; bases outside the gene matches: 6. CDR1 SGHRS and CDR2 YFSETQ come from the germline V gene.

The chain combines TRBV28 with TRBJ1-5; 11 bases are shared with TRBD1. Germline V gene sequence: CDR1 MDHEN, CDR2 SYDVKM. This CDR3 is 16 amino acids long. The V segment lost 8 bases and the J segment 4 bases; nucleotides outside the gene matches: 10. CDR3 region: CASRTGGAQPNQPQHF. The CDR3 DNA is TGTGCCAGCCGGACAGGGGGCGCTCAGCCGAATCAGCCCCAGCATTTT.

This chain links TRBV7-2 with TRBJ2-3, with a tentative D call TRBD1 (6 bases). Germline loops: CDR1 SGHTA, CDR2 FQGNSA. CDR3 length equals 14 residues. The V gene lost 4 bases and the J gene lost 3 bases, with 11 bases spanning the gap. The CDR3 DNA is TGTGCCAGCAGCTCCACAGGGACGACAGATACGCAGTATTTT. Translation: CASSSTGTTDTQYF.

V and J are TRBV7-6 and TRBJ2-1, with a weak D call TRBD1 (6 bases). V was shortened by 3 bases and J by 0 bases, with 15 bases between the two germline ends. The germline V gene encodes CDR1 SGHVS and CDR2 FNYEAQ. This CDR3 region has 17 residues. This CDR3 is CASSFSSSGVSYNEQFF. In DNA form, the CDR3 reads TGTGCCAGCAGCTTTTCGTCGTCAGGGGTCTCCTACAATGAGCAGTTCTTC. The variable domain in full, with the rest retrieved from reference TRBV7-6 and TRBJ2-1, is GAGVSQSPRYKVTKRGQDVALRCDPISGHVSLYWYRQALGQGPEFLTYFNYEAQQDKSGLPNDRFSAERPEGSISTLTIQRTEQRDSAMYRCASSFSSSGVSYNEQFFGPGTRLTVL.

This clone was picked up one time. In DNA, the CDR3 is TGTGCCAGCAGCTTGGCCGGTCAGCGGTCCTACAATGAGCAGTTCTTC. It yields the protein CASSLAGQRSYNEQFF. The chain joins TRBV5-4 to TRBJ2-1; tentative D call: TRBD2 (5 bases). Germline V gene sequence: CDR1 SGHNT, CDR2 YYREEE (reference sequence). The CDR3 has 16 amino acids. V was pared by 0 bases and J by 1 base, with 11 bases between.

DNA of the CDR3: TGTGCCAGTAGGCACACCCTAAATCAGCCCCAGCATTTT. Translated, it gives CASRHTLNQPQHF. This sequence joins TRBV19 and TRBJ1-5; the D is unclear. Deletions cut 6 bases from V and 4 bases from J, with 10 bases between. Germline V gene data show CDR1 as LNHDA and CDR2 as SQIVND (reference sequence). The CDR3 has 13 amino acids.

The chain uses TRBV18 and TRBJ1-4, with 8 bases that match TRBD1. CDR1 KGHSH and CDR2 LQKENI come from the germline V gene. This CDR3 contains 15 residues. V dropped 3 bases and J dropped 3; count of bases not matched to a gene: 3. This chain's CDR3 is CASSPSTGANEKLFF. CDR3 DNA sequence: TGTGCCAGCTCACCTTCGACAGGGGCTAATGAAAAACTGTTTTTT.

This clone is a singleton in its sample. The chain has TRBV4-1 and TRBJ2-7, with TRBD2 matching 7 bases. Per germline, CDR1 MGHRA and CDR2 YSYEKL. This CDR3 comprises 15 residues. Germline trimming cut 0 bases from V and 4 bases from J; bases unmatched to any gene: 6. CDR3: CASSQDPGLPYEQYF. The CDR3 DNA reads as TGCGCCAGCAGCCAAGACCCGGGACTACCGTACGAGCAGTACTTC.

The V gene is TRBV5-1, the J gene TRBJ2-1; D unresolved. V lost 4 bases and J lost 4, with 9 bases in between. This CDR3 spans 13 amino acids. Germline CDR1 and CDR2: SGHRS and YFSETQ. CDR3 sequence reads: CASSPGPYNEQFF. CDR3 nucleotide sequence: TGCGCCAGCAGCCCCGGCCCGTACAATGAGCAGTTCTTC.

The V and J genes are TRBV28 and TRBJ1-1, with D perhaps matching TRBD1 (6 bases). The ends were cut back, 6 bases at V and 5 bases at J, with 16 bases in the middle. Looked up from germline, CDR1 is MDHEN and CDR2 is SYDVKM. The CDR3 totals 14 residues. CDR3 DNA sequence: TGTGCCAGCAGAGAACAGGGCAAGGGGACTGAAGCTTTCTTT. Translating gives CASREQGKGTEAFF. Full variable domain (rest looked up from reference TRBV28 and TRBJ1-1): DVKVTQSSRYLVKRTGEKVFLECVQDMDHENMFWYRQDPGLGLRLIYFSYDVKMKEKGDIPEGYSVSREKKERFSLILESASTNQTSMYLCASREQGKGTEAFFGQGTRLTVV.

V is TRBV5-4 and J is TRBJ2-1; D is possibly TRBD2 (5 bases). CDR3 length: 15 residues. The germline gives CDR1 SGHNT, CDR2 YYREEE (reference sequence). V dropped 4 bases and J dropped 3 bases, with 14 bases sitting between them. CDR3: CASSLRSAYYNEQFF. The CDR3 region has the DNA TGTGCCAGCAGCCTTCGTAGCGCCTACTACAATGAGCAGTTCTTC. Full variable domain (missing parts from reference TRBV5-4 and TRBJ2-1): ETGVTQSPTHLIKTRGQQVTLRCSSQSGHNTVSWYQQALGQGPQFIFQYYREEENGRGNFPPRFSGLQFPNYSSELNVNALELDDSALYLCASSLRSAYYNEQFFGPGTRLTVL.

V and J are TRBV28 and TRBJ1-2; no definite D call. The ends were cut back, 5 bases at V and 3 bases at J, with 16 bases in the middle. The germline CDR1 and CDR2 sequences are MDHEN and SYDVKM. The CDR3 runs to 15 residues. The CDR3 DNA is TGTGCCAGCAGTAGCGGAGTTGCCCGTTACTATGGCTACACCTTC. This gives the protein CASSSGVARYYGYTF.